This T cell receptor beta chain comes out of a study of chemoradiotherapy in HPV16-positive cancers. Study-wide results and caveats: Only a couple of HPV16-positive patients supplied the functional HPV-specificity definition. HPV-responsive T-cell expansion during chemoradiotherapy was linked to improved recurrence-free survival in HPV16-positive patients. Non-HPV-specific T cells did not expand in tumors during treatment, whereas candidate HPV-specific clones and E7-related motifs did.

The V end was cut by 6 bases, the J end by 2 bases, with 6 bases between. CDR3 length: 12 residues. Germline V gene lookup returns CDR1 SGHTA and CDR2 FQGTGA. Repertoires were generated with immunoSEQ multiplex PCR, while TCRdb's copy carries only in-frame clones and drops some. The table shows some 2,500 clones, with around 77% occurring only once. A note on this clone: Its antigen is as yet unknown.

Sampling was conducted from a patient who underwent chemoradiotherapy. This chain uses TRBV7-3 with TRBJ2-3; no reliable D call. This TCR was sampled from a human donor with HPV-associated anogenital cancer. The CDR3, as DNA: TGTGCCAGCAGTCAAAACACAGATACGCAGTATTTT. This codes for CASSQNTDTQYF.